This TCR beta chain appears in the sequencing data of a study of blood T cell repertoires in COVID-19. As for the study in general: COVID-19 samples from acute and convalescent phases originated in the United States, Italy and Spain. Nucleic acid was either cDNA or gDNA, and it came from T cells, B-cell-depleted T cells, or PBMCs.

As handled by the study authors: Cell counts per sample came from amplifying reference gene primers. The table came from immunoSEQ multiplex PCR; TCRdb's copy has only in-frame clones and leaves some out. The V and J calls and the clone size are those of that table, but D and trimming were determined from the DNA. Of 70,000 to 95,000 clones in the sample, about nine tenths were seen once. Germline loops: CDR1 LNHDA, CDR2 SQIVND (reference sequence). The V and J ends lost 0 bases and 7 bases respectively, with 7 bases between them. The CDR3 spans 14 residues. The V call is TRBV19, the J call TRBJ1-6; no clear D. Sequenced input: peripheral blood. The sequence was obtained from a woman between 45 and 60 years old in a cohort sampled during active COVID-19. The CDR3 here is CASSIELSNSPLHF. The CDR3, as DNA: TGTGCCAGTAGTATAGAGCTATCAAATTCACCCCTCCACTTT.